This T cell receptor (beta chain) was recovered during a study of cytotoxic CD8 clonotypes in ibrutinib-treated CLL. Study-wide context: Response specimens were obtained following a median treatment duration of about 12 months, with a range of 6 to 36.

A word on this clone: Its antigen remains unidentified.

Profiling relied on immunoSEQ multiplex PCR, and the TCRdb table lists in-frame clones only, not all of them. This repertoire shows 20,000 to 25,000 clones, roughly 68% found once; its top ten account for approximately 30%. Germline CDR1 is SGHRS and CDR2 is YFSETQ. V lost 0 bases, J lost 4 bases, and 7 bases lay in between. The CDR3 contains 13 residues. Notes on the study in general: Clonality showed a rise at ibrutinib response that reversed toward baseline at progression.

The receptor's source is a human donor with chronic lymphocytic leukemia. The sequencing here drew on PBMCs, taken after 24 months of ibrutinib treatment. This chain connects TRBV5-1 to TRBJ1-2; no reliable D call. For the CDR3, the DNA is TGCGCCAGCAGCTTGGGGCAGAGCTATGGCTACACCTTC. Amino acids: CASSLGQSYGYTF.